Listed below are T cell receptor beta chains from one sample, sequenced in a study of shared clonotypes between healthy human individuals. The data were produced by immunoSEQ multiplex PCR, yet TCRdb's version contains in-frame clones alone and is incomplete. The profile covers 900,000 to 1,200,000 clones, with more than 75% appearing a single time and roughly 0.61% taken by the ten largest. The sample consisted of memory CD4+ T cells from PBMCs. The receptors originated from a man aged 18 to 35 in good health. Some clones in this sample may be carry-over from other donors' samples. CDR3s leave out the opening cysteine and the closing phenylalanine or tryptophan. The order of the fields is J gene, clone size, V gene, CDR3 protein. The size of a clone is reported for some rows only, either as once, few or many, or as a class for expanded clones.

TRBJ1-5	.	TRBV6-9	ASSYLGLRGALPQH
TRBJ2-3	.	TRBV6-1	ATPSGPPPTDTQY
TRBJ1-1	.	TRBV18	ASSPYPTGINTEAF
TRBJ1-1	.	TRBV18	ASSVDRGDTEAF
TRBJ1-3	.	TRBV7-9	ASSSGTLGNTIY
TRBJ2-6	.	TRBV28	ASSLTTGGPGANVLT
TRBJ1-4	few	TRBV6-1	ASSDPGRWEKLF
TRBJ1-5	once	TRBV4-3	ASSQEKNQPQH
TRBJ2-5	once	TRBV6-6	ASSYSQGTETQY
TRBJ2-7	.	TRBV4-1	ASSQGRLAGGSIYEQY
TRBJ2-1	once	TRBV7-2	ASSLFAGAGSYNEQF
TRBJ1-2	.	TRBV25-1	ASSDPTTGVYGYT
TRBJ1-1	.	TRBV7-2	ASSLIGPRTLNTEAF
TRBJ2-7	.	TRBV25-1	ASSEQNYEQY